The 8 T cell receptor beta chains in this list originate from one sample, sequenced in a study of T cells after yellow fever vaccination (dated by TCRdb to about 2019). Library prep was done by 5' RACE. The run used an Illumina HiSeq 2500. The public reads were reanalyzed by TCRdb: fastp trimming at Q25, MiXCR alignment, in-frame beta chains only. A single entry per CDR3 protein holds the most common genes and DNA from its merged rows. The sample data list about 350,000 distinct CDR3 sequences, and around 10% of these were observed just once. The ten largest clones capture roughly a sixth of the sample. The sample's treatment or condition label, decoded: live attenuated yellow fever vaccine strain. The specimen comprised PBMCs, sampled on the day of the first yellow fever vaccination. These receptors came from a man between 18 and 35 years old who received the YFV17D yellow fever vaccine.

This chain joins TRBV6-2 or TRBV6-3 and TRBJ2-2; D possibly corresponds to TRBD1 (7 bases). V was trimmed by 8 bases and J by 7 bases, leaving 14 bases between them. Germline CDR1 and CDR2: MNHEY and SVGEGT. The length of the CDR3 is 13 residues. CDR3: CASEQGGDGELFF. In DNA form, the CDR3 reads TGTGCCAGCGAGCAGGGGGGTGACGGGGAGCTGTTTTTT.

In its sample, this clonotype was seen a few times. V is TRBV10-3 and J is TRBJ2-5; D might be TRBD2 (6 bases). V was pared by 3 bases and J by 4 bases, with 15 bases between. The germline CDR1 and CDR2 sequences are ENHRY and SYGVKD. The CDR3 totals 15 residues. The CDR3 DNA is TGTGCCATCAGTGAATCAGCGGGTAGGGGAGAGACCCAGTACTTC. Translated: CAISESAGRGETQYF.

This clonotype was counted between two and nine times. The V gene is TRBV28, the J gene TRBJ2-5, with D perhaps matching TRBD1 (6 bases). Trimming left V 3 bases short and J 3 bases short, with 17 bases between. Germline loops: CDR1 MDHEN, CDR2 SYDVKM. This CDR3 has 16 residues. The CDR3 bases are TGTGCCAGCAGTTTCTTACCCCAGGGGTCGGAAGAGACCCAGTACTTC. Translation gives CASSFLPQGSEETQYF. Full variable domain (missing parts from reference TRBV28 and TRBJ2-5): DVKVTQSSRYLVKRTGEKVFLECVQDMDHENMFWYRQDPGLGLRLIYFSYDVKMKEKGDIPEGYSVSREKKERFSLILESASTNQTSMYLCASSFLPQGSEETQYFGPGTRLLVL.

This chain connects TRBV7-2 to TRBJ2-5; TRBD2 matches at 7 bases. CDR1 is SGHTA and CDR2 is FQGNSA in the germline V gene. V gave up 4 bases and J gave up 6 bases; unmatched junction bases: 8. This CDR3 has 14 residues. The CDR3 is CASSSLGGIKTQYF. DNA of the CDR3: TGTGCCAGCAGCTCGCTGGGGGGGATAAAGACCCAGTACTTC.

In its sample, this clonotype was seen a few times. V and J are TRBV5-1 and TRBJ2-2, with 8 bases matching TRBD1. With 4 bases clipped from V and 6 bases from J, the junction kept 2 bases outside the gene matches. Germline V CDR1 and CDR2: SGHRS, YFSETQ. This CDR3 contains 13 residues. In nucleotides, the CDR3 is TGCGCCAGCAGCATACAGGGGGCCGGGGAGCTGTTTTTT. Translating it yields CASSIQGAGELFF. Full variable domain (outside the CDR3, taken from reference TRBV5-1 and TRBJ2-2): KAGVTQTPRYLIKTRGQQVTLSCSPISGHRSVSWYQQTPGQGLQFLFEYFSETQRNKGNFPGRFSGRQFSNSRSEMNVSTLELGDSALYLCASSIQGAGELFFGEGSRLTVL.

This clonotype was seen only a few times. CDR3 nucleotide sequence: TGTGCCAGCAGCCAGCGGGTGGCAGCTAGCACAGATACGCAGTATTTT. Its protein product is CASSQRVAASTDTQYF. The chain recombines TRBV13 with TRBJ2-3; D might be TRBD2 (6 bases). The germline CDR1 and CDR2 sequences are PRHDT and FYEKMQ (reference sequence). The V end was cut by 5 bases, the J end by 0 bases, with 15 bases between. CDR3 length: 16 amino acids.

This clonotype was detected many times. This sequence joins TRBV5-1 and TRBJ1-2, with 8 bases matching TRBD1. The CDR3 contains 14 residues. Germline CDR1 is SGHRS and CDR2 is YFSETQ. The V segment lost 4 bases and the J segment 7 bases; nucleotides outside the gene matches: 9. The CDR3 is CASSARQGRSGYTF. In DNA, the CDR3 is TGCGCCAGCAGCGCCCGACAGGGGAGATCTGGCTACACCTTC.

This clonotype appeared many times. CDR3 sequence (DNA): TGCGCCAGCAGCACGGACAGCAATGCTTTCTACAATGAGCAGTTCTTC. Encoded protein: CASSTDSNAFYNEQFF. V usage is TRBV5-1 and J usage is TRBJ2-1, with D possibly TRBD1 on 6 matching bases. With 4 bases removed from V and 3 bases from J, the gap between germline ends came to 17 bases. In germline, CDR1 is SGHRS, CDR2 YFSETQ. The CDR3 loop spans 16 amino acids.